This record covers a single TCR beta chain. The entry originates in a study of CD8 T cells in Susac syndrome. Between the trimmed V and J ends, which lost 5 bases and 0 bases, there was a span of 11 bases. The CDR3 consists of 13 residues. Germline values: CDR1 DFQATT, CDR2 SNEGSKA (reference sequence). It was with random hexamers that about 0.45 to 1 ug RNA was reverse transcribed. TCRdb itself ran the immunoSEQ multiplex PCR reads through MiXCR, one entry per CDR3 protein. This sample yields around 280,000 distinct CDR3 sequences, of which 70% to 90% are seen a single time; about 0.11% belongs to the top ten.

The source material was CD8+ T cells from PBMCs. This clonotype originated in a human donor with multiple sclerosis. V is TRBV20-1 and J is TRBJ2-7, with a possible D match to TRBD2 (7 bases). The CDR3 DNA reads as TGCAGTGCTCGGGGGGCCAGCTCCTACGAGCAGTACTTC. Translation gives CSARGASSYEQYF.